One and the same sample provided the 28 T cell receptor beta chains below, sequenced in a study of identical twins. TCRdb used MiXCR to reprocess the 5' RACE reads, holding one entry per CDR3 protein. The sample yields hundreds of thousands of distinct CDR3 sequences, around 20% seen once. These records were also assigned to another study, of T cells expressing NK-cell markers.

Material for sequencing was PBMCs. The source is a woman younger than 30 in good health.

This clonotype occurred many times. This sequence joins TRBV29-1 and TRBJ2-5; D is unclear. Germline CDR1 reads SQVTM; CDR2 reads ANQGSEA. The CDR3 is made up of 13 amino acids. Deletions cut 6 bases from V and 0 bases from J, with 11 bases between. For the CDR3, the DNA is TGCAGCGTACCTGCTAGGGACCAAGAGACCCAGTACTTC. Translating it yields CSVPARDQETQYF.

J is TRBJ2-5 and V is TRBV7-2, with D possibly matching TRBD2 (5 bases). The germline V gene has CDR1 SGHTA and CDR2 FQGNSA. Trimming shortened V by 1 base and J by 5 bases, and 17 bases separated the two germline ends. The CDR3 is 16 residues long. In DNA form, the CDR3 reads TGTGCCAGCAGCTTAGGACATGGCCAGCGAGGGGAGACCCAGTACTTC. Protein product: CASSLGHGQRGETQYF.

The genes are TRBV6-5 and TRBJ1-2; D remains ambiguous. The CDR3 totals 13 residues. Deletions cut 2 bases from V and 7 bases from J, with 11 bases between. Germline V CDR1 and CDR2: MNHEY, SVGAGI. CDR3 bases: TGTGCCAGCAGTTACAGTGGGATGGGTGGCTACACCTTC. Its translation is CASSYSGMGGYTF.

This clonotype has more than one count but fewer than ten. This sequence joins TRBV7-2 and TRBJ1-1, with D uncertain. The germline V gene encodes CDR1 SGHTA and CDR2 FQGNSA. The CDR3 is 15 amino acids. Trimming removed 7 bases at V and 3 bases at J, with 18 bases between. CDR3 bases: TGTGCCAGCATGCCGAAAGGGAGCTCCCACACTGAAGCTTTCTTT. Amino acids: CASMPKGSSHTEAFF.

This clonotype has ten or more counts. V gene TRBV10-3 combines with J gene TRBJ1-6, with 11 nucleotides matching TRBD1. The CDR3 contains 13 residues. With 10 bases clipped from V and 8 bases from J, the junction kept 4 bases outside the gene matches. Germline V lookup: CDR1 ENHRY, CDR2 SYGVKD. CDR3 in amino acids: CATRDRGDSPLHF. CDR3 nucleotide sequence: TGTGCCACCAGGGACAGGGGGGATTCACCCCTCCACTTT.

This chain joins TRBV9 and TRBJ2-1, with a tentative D call TRBD2 (5 bases). Trimming stripped 0 bases from V and 7 bases from J, with 14 bases between. CDR3 length: 15 amino acids. Germline CDR1 SGDLS, CDR2 YYNGEE. The CDR3 loop is CASSVARAGGNEQFF. CDR3 DNA sequence: TGTGCCAGCAGCGTAGCGCGGGCAGGCGGGAATGAGCAGTTCTTC.

This chain's CDR3 is CSARLQDNEQFF. The CDR3 DNA reads TGCAGTGCTAGATTGCAGGACAATGAGCAGTTCTTC. The chain joins TRBV20-1 to TRBJ2-1; D is unresolved. The CDR3 has 12 residues. V was trimmed by 2 bases and J by 5 bases, leaving 7 bases between them. Germline loops: CDR1 DFQATT, CDR2 SNEGSKA (reference sequence).

This clonotype was observed many times. V usage is TRBV12-3 or TRBV12-4 and J usage is TRBJ2-7, with 9 bases matching TRBD1. With V trimmed by 5 bases and J by 0 bases, 5 bases remained unmatched. The CDR3 contains 15 residues. This CDR3 is CASSIRQGGSYEQYF. The CDR3 bases are TGTGCCAGCAGTATCCGACAGGGGGGCTCCTACGAGCAGTACTTC.

The rearrangement joins TRBV29-1 to TRBJ2-7; TRBD1 agrees at 7 bases. This CDR3 contains 14 residues. The junction had 9 bases not matched to a gene; V was cut back by 6 bases and J by 1 base. CDR1 SQVTM and CDR2 ANQGSEA come from the germline V gene. The CDR3 loop reads CSVEGTDQSYEQYF. CDR3 nucleotides: TGCAGCGTAGAGGGGACAGACCAGTCCTACGAGCAGTACTTC.

There are a few counts of this clonotype. The chain recombines TRBV12-3 or TRBV12-4 with TRBJ1-4, with 10 bases fitting TRBD1. The trim removed 7 bases at V and 5 bases at J, leaving 4 bases unmatched. CDR3 size: 14 residues. DNA of the CDR3: TGTGCCAGCACCCGGGACAGGGGAAATGAAAAACTGTTTTTT. Protein product: CASTRDRGNEKLFF.

The chain is built from TRBV6-1 and TRBJ2-7, with a possible D match to TRBD1 (5 bases). This CDR3 contains 17 residues. CDR1 is MNHNS and CDR2 is SASEGT in the germline V gene. V was cut by 6 bases and J by 0 bases, with 21 bases left in between. The CDR3 loop reads CASSRHLTGKSSYEQYF. The DNA of the CDR3 is TGTGCCAGCAGCCGCCACCTTACAGGAAAAAGCTCCTACGAGCAGTACTTC.

J is TRBJ2-1 and V is TRBV6-2 or TRBV6-3; either TRBD1 or TRBD2 may fit D (5 bases each). The CDR3 has 17 residues. Germline V gene sequence: CDR1 MNHEY, CDR2 SVGEGT. The V gene lost 7 bases and the J gene lost 4 bases, with 23 bases spanning the gap. The CDR3 reads CASTRWGTSRSYNEQFF. The CDR3 coding sequence is TGTGCCAGCACCAGGTGGGGCACTAGTAGGTCATACAATGAGCAGTTCTTC.

This clonotype was seen many times. One end of the junction does not line up with germline, which may come from a read error. The J gene is TRBJ2-3, the V gene TRBV12-3 or TRBV12-4; a possible D gene is TRBD1 (6 bases). The CDR3 extends over 15 amino acids. This CDR3 reads CASSLGQRSTDTQYF. The CDR3 DNA reads as TGTGCCAGCAGCTTAGGACAGAGAAGCACAGATACGCAGTATTTT.

The V call is TRBV6-1, the J call TRBJ2-1; 8 nucleotides agree with TRBD2. The CDR3 has 15 residues. The junction had 14 bases not matched to a gene; V was cut back by 8 bases and J by 8 bases. CDR1 is MNHNS, CDR2 SASEGT, per germline. This CDR3 reads CASFFTAGGRHEQFF. The CDR3 nucleotides read TGTGCCAGCTTTTTTACCGCGGGGGGTCGGCATGAGCAGTTCTTC.

The J gene is TRBJ2-5, the V gene TRBV20-1, with TRBD2 matching 8 bases. The V and J ends lost 6 bases and 2 bases, in that order; junction bases with no gene match: 5. CDR1 and CDR2 (germline): DFQATT, SNEGSKA (reference sequence). The CDR3 spans 13 residues. For the CDR3, the DNA is TGCAGTGCCCCTCGGGGGGGGCAAGAGACCCAGTACTTC. This gives the protein CSAPRGGQETQYF.

This clonotype was seen only a few times. The chain combines TRBV20-1 with TRBJ2-7; 9 bases fit TRBD2. The CDR3 spans 14 residues. V was clipped by 3 bases and J by 3 bases; unmatched bases: 6. The germline CDR1 and CDR2 sequences are DFQATT and SNEGSKA (reference sequence). DNA for the CDR3: TGCAGTGCTAGCCCTCCTAGCGGGGACTACGAGCAGTACTTC. Its translation is CSASPPSGDYEQYF.

There are many counts of this clonotype. The chain employs TRBV20-1 and TRBJ1-1; D possibly corresponds to TRBD1 (5 bases). The CDR3 covers 13 residues. The germline gives CDR1 DFQATT, CDR2 SNEGSKA (reference sequence). Trimming removed 2 bases at V and 5 bases at J, with 12 bases between. CDR3 residues: CSARNAGLTEAFF. DNA of the CDR3: TGCAGTGCTAGAAATGCAGGGTTGACTGAAGCTTTCTTT.

The chain couples TRBV20-1 to TRBJ2-1, with TRBD2 matching over 10 bases. The CDR3 sequence is 14 residues long. V gave up 3 bases and J gave up 3 bases; unmatched junction bases: 2. Looked up from germline, CDR1 is DFQATT and CDR2 is SNEGSKA (reference sequence). The CDR3 DNA reads as TGCAGTGCTAGCAGGACTAGCGGCTACAATGAGCAGTTCTTC. Protein sequence: CSASRTSGYNEQFF.

The rearrangement uses TRBV5-1 and TRBJ2-3, with D possibly matching TRBD2 (5 bases). The germline CDR1 and CDR2 sequences are SGHRS and YFSETQ. V was trimmed by 5 bases and J by 6 bases, leaving 13 bases between them. The CDR3 runs to 13 residues. The CDR3 loop reads CASRSGSGDTQYF. The CDR3 DNA reads as TGCGCCAGCAGGTCGGGGAGCGGTGATACGCAGTATTTT.

The DNA for the CDR3 is TGCGCCAGCAGTGAGCCCAGCGGGACTCACAGTGAGCAGTTCTTC. Translating it yields CASSEPSGTHSEQFF. This sequence joins TRBV10-2 and TRBJ2-1; TRBD2 agrees at 7 bases. Germline V gene lookup returns CDR1 WSHSY and CDR2 SAAADI. J lost 9 bases, V lost 2 bases, and 10 bases had no gene match. CDR3 length equals 15 residues.

A few counts support this clonotype. The chain combines TRBV20-1 with TRBJ1-2, with TRBD1 identical over 9 bases. CDR1 is DFQATT and CDR2 is SNEGSKA in the germline V gene (reference sequence). The ends lost 5 bases at V and 8 bases at J; junction bases unmatched: 12. The CDR3 contains 14 residues. CDR3 nucleotide sequence: TGCAGTGCTCGCGACAGGGGGGTTGCGAGAGGCTACACCTTC. It translates to CSARDRGVARGYTF.

This clonotype was observed at least ten times. CDR3 loop: CASSAGTGKTQYF. The CDR3 DNA reads TGTGCCAGCAGCGCAGGGACAGGGAAGACCCAGTACTTC. The rearrangement links TRBV7-2 to TRBJ2-5, with 9 bases fitting TRBD1. CDR3 size: 13 residues. After removal of 5 bases from V and 6 bases from J, the junction contained 4 bases not matched to a gene. Germline values: CDR1 SGHTA, CDR2 FQGNSA. Variable domain in full (rest from reference TRBV7-2 and TRBJ2-5): GAGVSQSPSNKVTEKGKDVELRCDPISGHTALYWYRQSLGQGLEFLIYFQGNSAPDKSGLPSDRFSAERTGGSVSTLTIQRTQQEDSAVYLCASSAGTGKTQYFGPGTRLLVL.

Details on this clonotype: A much larger clonotype is one base distant, so this may be a read error. The rearrangement joins TRBV5-6 to TRBJ2-7, with D possibly matching TRBD2 (6 bases). V shed 3 bases and J shed 3 bases, with 10 bases lying between them. The CDR3 runs 13 residues. Looked up from germline, CDR1 is SGHDT and CDR2 is YYEEEE. This chain's CDR3 is CASSSGDFYEQYF. The CDR3 DNA reads as TGTGCCAGCAGCTCGGGGGATTTCTACGAGCAGTACTTC.

The genes are TRBV9 and TRBJ2-7, with TRBD1 matching 8 bases. The CDR3 sequence is 15 residues long. Germline-derived CDR1 and CDR2 are SGDLS and YYNGEE. The V and J ends lost 3 bases and 5 bases, in that order; junction bases with no gene match: 10. The CDR3 protein is CASSASGDRKHEQYF. The CDR3 DNA reads TGTGCCAGCAGCGCCTCCGGGGACAGGAAACACGAGCAGTACTTC. Drawing the rest from reference TRBV9 and TRBJ2-7, the complete variable domain is DSGVTQTPKHLITATGQRVTLRCSPRSGDLSVYWYQQSLDQGLQFLIQYYNGEERAKGNILERFSAQQFPDLHSELNLSSLELGDSALYFCASSASGDRKHEQYFGPGTRLTVT.

This clonotype was counted only a few times. This rearrangement joins TRBV29-1 to TRBJ2-2; perhaps D is TRBD1 or TRBD2 (5 bases each). V lost 8 bases, J lost 4 bases, and 17 bases lay in between. The germline gives CDR1 SQVTM, CDR2 ANQGSEA. This CDR3 is 14 amino acids long. CDR3 bases: TGCAGCTTTCGTCGGGACGTGCGCACCGGGGAGCTGTTTTTT. This translates into CSFRRDVRTGELFF.

The chain links TRBV6-1 to TRBJ2-4; weak D call: TRBD2 (5 bases). This CDR3 is built from 13 residues. Between the trimmed V and J ends, which lost 2 bases and 11 bases, there was a span of 13 bases. CDR1 and CDR2 from the germline V gene are MNHNS and SASEGT. In nucleotides, the CDR3 is TGTGCCAGCAGTGAACGGGGTGGGCCCGTTCAGTACTTC. Its translation: CASSERGGPVQYF.

In this sample, this clonotype turned up a few times. The chain joins TRBV5-5 to TRBJ2-3, with 10 nucleotides matching TRBD2. The CDR3 totals 16 residues. V was pared by 4 bases and J by 2 bases, with 7 bases of the junction left unmatched. The germline V gene has CDR1 SGHKS and CDR2 YYEKEE (reference sequence). The CDR3 reads CASSHEREGPTDTQYF. The CDR3 coding sequence is TGTGCCAGCAGCCATGAGCGGGAGGGCCCCACAGATACGCAGTATTTT.

The V call is TRBV2, the J call TRBJ2-7; 7 bases align to TRBD2. The V gene's germline CDR1 is SNHLY and CDR2 FYNNEI. The CDR3 has 15 amino acids. V dropped 2 bases and J dropped 0; count of bases not matched to a gene: 4. CDR3 residues: CASSESGVVSYEQYF. Here the CDR3 DNA reads TGTGCCAGCAGTGAAAGCGGGGTGGTCTCCTACGAGCAGTACTTC.